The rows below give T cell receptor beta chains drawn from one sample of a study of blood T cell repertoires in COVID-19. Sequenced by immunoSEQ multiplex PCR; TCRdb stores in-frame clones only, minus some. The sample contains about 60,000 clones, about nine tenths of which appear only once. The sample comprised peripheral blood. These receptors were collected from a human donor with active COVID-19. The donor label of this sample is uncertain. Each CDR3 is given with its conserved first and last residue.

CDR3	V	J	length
CATSRGDSSYEQYF	TRBV15	TRBJ2-7	14
CASSFDRGRQPQHF	TRBV7-8	TRBJ1-5	14
CASSTSGTGQYEQYF	TRBV7-6	TRBJ2-7	15
CASSVDLTGSGTEAFF	TRBV9	TRBJ1-1	16
CASSIKGLAGPIYNEQFF	TRBV19	TRBJ2-1	18
CASSLKGYNQPQHF	TRBV27	TRBJ1-5	14
CASAKGGGRALETQYF	TRBV5-4	TRBJ2-5	16
CASSSYRTPQETQYF	TRBV11-2	TRBJ2-5	15
CASSGGAYGTDTQYF	TRBV5-4	TRBJ2-3	15
CASSPLGVSYEQYF	TRBV9	TRBJ2-7	14
CASSPQGDTEAFF	TRBV9	TRBJ1-1	13
CASPGTVNTGELFF	TRBV7-9	TRBJ2-2	14
CASSSTGGGGEQYF	TRBV6-2/TRBV6-3	TRBJ2-7	14
CASSLGGPSTDTQYF	TRBV13	TRBJ2-3	15
CASSQVASRDSPLHF	TRBV4-3	TRBJ1-6	15